Only a few counts were recorded for the clone carrying this TCR beta chain. The CDR3 contains 16 residues. The ends were cut back, 3 bases at V and 7 bases at J, with 17 bases in the middle. Germline-derived CDR1 and CDR2 are SGHRS and YFSETQ. The sample originates from a study of blood T cell repertoires in COVID-19. Study in general: The analysed material was cDNA or gDNA that came from T cells, B-cell-depleted T cells, or PBMCs.

Some clones are missing from TCRdb's copy, which holds only in-frame ones; the method was immunoSEQ multiplex PCR. The repertoire holds under 200,000 clones, with around 90% as singletons. This sequence was found in a man between 60 and 75 years old with active or convalescent COVID-19. The source material was peripheral blood. V gene TRBV5-1 combines with J gene TRBJ1-6; tentatively, D is TRBD1 (5 bases). The CDR3 here is CASSWGPEGLNSPLHF. CDR3 bases: TGCGCCAGCAGCTGGGGCCCGGAGGGCCTCAATTCACCCCTCCACTTT. Drawing the rest from reference TRBV5-1 and TRBJ1-6, the complete variable domain is KAGVTQTPRYLIKTRGQQVTLSCSPISGHRSVSWYQQTPGQGLQFLFEYFSETQRNKGNFPGRFSGRQFSNSRSEMNVSTLELGDSALYLCASSWGPEGLNSPLHFGNGTRLTVT.